The 3 T cell receptor beta chains listed next were all sequenced from one sample in a study of cytomegalovirus exposure and HLA in healthy donors. It was with 60 Vbeta and 13 Jbeta primers that the PCR ran. Produced via immunoSEQ multiplex PCR; TCRdb's table is partial and in-frame only. The sample has about 130,000 clones; roughly four fifths are singletons. Sequencing was performed on PBMCs. These receptors were taken from a woman aged 45-60 years in good health and CMV-seropositive.

The V and J genes are TRBV19 and TRBJ2-6; unclear D gene. Trimming removed 2 bases at V and 0 bases at J, with 11 bases between. The CDR3 is 17 amino acids. The germline V gene encodes CDR1 LNHDA and CDR2 SQIVND (reference sequence). The CDR3 DNA reads TGTGCCAGTAGTATAATCGGCGGTGCCTCTGGGGCCAACGTCCTGACTTTC. This gives the protein CASSIIGGASGANVLTF.

This rearrangement joins TRBV6-1 to TRBJ1-2; D is perhaps TRBD1 (5 bases). The germline V gene has CDR1 MNHNS and CDR2 SASEGT. This CDR3 has 12 amino acids. The ends were cut back, 6 bases at V and 8 bases at J, with 13 bases in the middle. As DNA, the CDR3 is TGTGCCAGCAGGGACGGGGGTTTGGGCTACACCTTC. Translated, it gives CASRDGGLGYTF.

The chain joins TRBV16 to TRBJ2-1; 8 bases are shared with TRBD2. This CDR3 contains 17 residues. The V gene's germline CDR1 is KGHSY and CDR2 FQNENV. V lost 1 base, J lost 3 bases, and 8 bases stayed unmatched. Here the CDR3 reads CASSQYKAGGFYNEQFF. CDR3 bases: TGTGCCAGCAGCCAATATAAGGCGGGGGGATTCTACAATGAGCAGTTCTTC.